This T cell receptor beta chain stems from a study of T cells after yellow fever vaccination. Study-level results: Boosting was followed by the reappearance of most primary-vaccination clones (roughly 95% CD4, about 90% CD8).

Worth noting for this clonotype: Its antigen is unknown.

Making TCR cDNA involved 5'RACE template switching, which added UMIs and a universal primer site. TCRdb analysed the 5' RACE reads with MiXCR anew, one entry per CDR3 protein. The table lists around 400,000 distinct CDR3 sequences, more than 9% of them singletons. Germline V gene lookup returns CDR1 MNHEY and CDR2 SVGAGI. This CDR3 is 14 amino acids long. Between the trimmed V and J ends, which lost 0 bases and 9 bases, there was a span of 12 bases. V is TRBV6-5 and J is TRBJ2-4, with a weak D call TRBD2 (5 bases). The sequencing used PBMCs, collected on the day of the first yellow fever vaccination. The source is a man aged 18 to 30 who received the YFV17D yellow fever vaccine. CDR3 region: CASSYSGDRSIQYF. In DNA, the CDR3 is TGTGCCAGCAGTTACTCCGGGGATAGGAGCATTCAGTACTTC.